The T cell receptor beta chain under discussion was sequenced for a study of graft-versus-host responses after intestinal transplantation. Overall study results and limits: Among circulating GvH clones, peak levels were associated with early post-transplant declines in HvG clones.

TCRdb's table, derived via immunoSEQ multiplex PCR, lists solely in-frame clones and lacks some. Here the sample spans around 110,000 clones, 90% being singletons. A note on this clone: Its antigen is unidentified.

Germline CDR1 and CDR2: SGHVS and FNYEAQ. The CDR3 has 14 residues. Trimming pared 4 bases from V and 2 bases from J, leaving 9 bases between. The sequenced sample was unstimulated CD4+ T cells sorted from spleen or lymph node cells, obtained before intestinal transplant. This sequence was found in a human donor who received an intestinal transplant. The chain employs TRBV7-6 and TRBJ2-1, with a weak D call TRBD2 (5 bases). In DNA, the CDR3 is TGTGCCAGCAGCTCCTTCGGGGCCTACAATGAGCAGTTCTTC. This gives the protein CASSSFGAYNEQFF.